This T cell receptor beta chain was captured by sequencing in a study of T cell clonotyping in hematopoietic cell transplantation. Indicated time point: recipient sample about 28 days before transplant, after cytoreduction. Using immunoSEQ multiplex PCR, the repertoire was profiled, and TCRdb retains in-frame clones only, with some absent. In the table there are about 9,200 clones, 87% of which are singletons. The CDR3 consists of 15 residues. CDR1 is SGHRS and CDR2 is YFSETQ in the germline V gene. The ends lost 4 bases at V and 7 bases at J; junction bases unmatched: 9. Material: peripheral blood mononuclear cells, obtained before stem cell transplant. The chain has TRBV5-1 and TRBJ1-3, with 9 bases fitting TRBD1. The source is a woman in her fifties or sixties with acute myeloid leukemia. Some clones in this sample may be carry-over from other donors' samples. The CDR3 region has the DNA TGCGCCAGCAGCCCCGGGACAGGGTATATGAACACCATATATTTT. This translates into CASSPGTGYMNTIYF.